This TCR beta chain was captured by sequencing in a study of technical replicates of blood from four donors. CDR1 is MGHRA and CDR2 is YSYEKL in the germline V gene. The V and J ends lost 0 bases and 5 bases, in that order; junction bases with no gene match: 4. This CDR3 contains 16 residues. Data came from immunoSEQ multiplex PCR; TCRdb stores just in-frame clones and leaves some out. This table has about 81,000 clones, approximately 96% appearing once. This TCR derives from a human donor in good health. The J gene is TRBJ2-2, the V gene TRBV4-1, with 9 bases matching TRBD2. Material for sequencing was T cells isolated from PBMCs. CDR3 nucleotides: TGCGCCAGCAGCCAAGAAGTGGCGGGAGGGACCGGGGAGCTGTTTTTT. Amino acids: CASSQEVAGGTGELFF.